Listed below are T cell receptor beta chains from one sample, sequenced in a study of cytomegalovirus exposure and HLA in healthy donors. Libraries were prepared by immunoSEQ multiplex PCR; TCRdb keeps only in-frame clonotypes and omits some of them. This table holds 100,000 to 150,000 clones, 81% found once. Sequencing was performed on PBMCs. Receptors were obtained from a woman aged 25 to 39 in good health and CMV-seronegative. CDR3s include the opening cysteine and the closing phenylalanine or tryptophan. A D gene is named only where the DNA matches it firmly. Expanded clones are given a class, and other clones once, few, many or no size at all.

clone_size	j_call	d_call	v_call	cdr3_length	cdr3_aa	cdr3_nt
NA	TRBJ2-5	NA	TRBV4-1	15	CASSQGQGFGETQYF	TGCGCCAGCAGCCAAGGCCAGGGCTTTGGAGAGACCCAGTACTTC
once	TRBJ1-6	NA	TRBV4-1	12	CASSQGGGPLHF	TGCGCCAGCAGCCAAGGCGGGGGACCCCTCCACTTT
NA	TRBJ1-5	NA	TRBV6-6	16	CASSYLGTTSNQPQHF	TGTGCCAGCAGTTACCTGGGCACGACTAGCAATCAGCCCCAGCATTTT
NA	TRBJ2-3	TRBD1	TRBV6-5	16	CASSYSTGGVKDTQYF	TGTGCCAGCAGTTACTCCACAGGGGGCGTAAAAGATACGCAGTATTTT
NA	TRBJ2-2	NA	TRBV9	12	CGEVGRTGELFF	TGTGGGGAGGTGGGTCGAACCGGGGAGCTGTTTTTT
NA	TRBJ2-7	TRBD2	TRBV19	15	CASSLQTSETHEQYF	TGTGCCAGTAGTCTCCAGACTAGCGAAACCCACGAGCAGTACTTC
NA	TRBJ1-2	TRBD1	TRBV4-1	16	CASSQDHGTGFTGYTF	TGCGCCAGCAGCCAAGATCATGGGACAGGGTTTACGGGCTACACCTTC
NA	TRBJ2-2	NA	TRBV28	13	CASVRGGTGELFF	TGTGCCAGCGTACGGGGTGGCACCGGGGAGCTGTTTTTT
once	TRBJ1-1	TRBD1	TRBV6-6	14	CASSSQGGNTEAFF	TGTGCCAGCAGCTCACAGGGGGGCAACACTGAAGCTTTCTTT
NA	TRBJ1-3	TRBD1	TRBV5-1	16	CASSQKYGTGGNTIYF	TGCGCCAGCAGCCAAAAATACGGGACAGGCGGAAACACCATATATTTT
NA	TRBJ2-3	NA	TRBV5-1	14	CASRVPGSTDTQYF	TGCGCCAGCAGAGTACCCGGGAGTACAGATACGCAGTATTTT
NA	TRBJ1-1	NA	TRBV27	15	CASSQDQGRGTEAFF	TGTGCCAGCAGTCAAGACCAAGGGAGAGGAACTGAAGCTTTCTTT
NA	TRBJ1-6	TRBD1	TRBV18	16	CASSPQPGQYNSPLHF	TGTGCCAGCTCACCACAGCCGGGACAGTATAATTCACCCCTCCACTTT
NA	TRBJ1-1	NA	TRBV18	14	CASSPAGRYTEAFF	TGTGCCAGCTCACCAGCGGGACGGTACACTGAAGCTTTCTTT
NA	TRBJ2-3	NA	TRBV29-1	14	CSVGIGGSTDTQYF	TGCAGCGTTGGGATAGGGGGAAGCACAGATACGCAGTATTTT
NA	TRBJ2-4	NA	TRBV21-1	14	CASSLGLAKNIQYF	TGTGCCAGCAGCCTGGGCCTAGCCAAAAACATTCAGTACTTC
NA	TRBJ2-5	TRBD1	TRBV4-2	15	CASSQAGQGLETQYF	TGTGCCAGCAGCCAGGCCGGACAGGGGCTGGAGACCCAGTACTTC
NA	TRBJ1-1	NA	TRBV6-5	14	CASRQSTVNTEAFF	TGTGCCAGCAGACAGTCCACAGTGAACACTGAAGCTTTCTTT
NA	TRBJ2-3	TRBD2	TRBV14	15	CASSLGRGWTDTQYF	TGTGCCAGCAGCCTGGGGAGGGGCTGGACAGATACGCAGTATTTT
few	TRBJ2-3	TRBD2	TRBV6-1	17	CASSELGASGTTDTQYF	TGTGCCAGCAGTGAATTAGGGGCTAGCGGAACCACAGATACGCAGTATTTT
NA	TRBJ2-1	TRBD1	TRBV6-6	14	CASSSRDRGYEQFF	TGTGCCAGCAGTTCGAGGGACAGGGGCTATGAGCAGTTCTTC
NA	TRBJ1-1	NA	TRBV6-1	15	CASSQTGSMNTEAFF	TGTGCCAGCTCGCAGACAGGTTCCATGAACACTGAAGCTTTCTTT
NA	TRBJ2-1	TRBD2	TRBV11-2	15	CASRRTSGPTPQQFF	TGTGCCAGCAGGAGGACTAGCGGCCCTACTCCCCAGCAGTTCTTC
NA	TRBJ2-2	TRBD2	TRBV5-1	17	CASSLEGTSGGRGELFF	TGCGCCAGCAGCTTGGAAGGGACTAGCGGAGGCAGAGGGGAGCTGTTTTTT
NA	TRBJ1-3	TRBD1	TRBV2	15	CASSRDRGSGNTIYF	TGTGCCAGCAGTAGAGACAGGGGCTCTGGAAACACCATATATTTT
once	TRBJ2-3	TRBD2	TRBV5-1	16	CASSLALAGGVDTQYF	TGCGCCAGCAGCTTGGCTCTAGCGGGGGGGGTAGATACGCAGTATTTT
once	TRBJ2-3	NA	TRBV7-2	16	CASSLTGPGVQDTQYF	TGTGCCAGCAGCTTAACCGGGCCAGGGGTACAAGATACGCAGTATTTT